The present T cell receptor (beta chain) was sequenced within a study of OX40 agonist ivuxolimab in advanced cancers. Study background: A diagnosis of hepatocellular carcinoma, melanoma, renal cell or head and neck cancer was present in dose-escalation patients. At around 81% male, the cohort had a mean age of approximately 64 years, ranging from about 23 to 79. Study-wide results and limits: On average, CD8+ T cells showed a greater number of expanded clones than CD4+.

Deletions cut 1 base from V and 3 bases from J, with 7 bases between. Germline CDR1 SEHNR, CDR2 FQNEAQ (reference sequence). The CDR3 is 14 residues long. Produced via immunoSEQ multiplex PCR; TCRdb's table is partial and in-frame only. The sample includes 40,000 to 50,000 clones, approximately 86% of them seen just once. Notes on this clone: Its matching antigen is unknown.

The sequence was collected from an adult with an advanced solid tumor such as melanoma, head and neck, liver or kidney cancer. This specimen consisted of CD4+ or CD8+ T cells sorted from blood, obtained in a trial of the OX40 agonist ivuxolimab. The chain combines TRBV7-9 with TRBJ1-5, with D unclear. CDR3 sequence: CASSLDGFNQPQHF. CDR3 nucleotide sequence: TGTGCCAGCAGCTTAGACGGGTTCAATCAGCCCCAGCATTTT.